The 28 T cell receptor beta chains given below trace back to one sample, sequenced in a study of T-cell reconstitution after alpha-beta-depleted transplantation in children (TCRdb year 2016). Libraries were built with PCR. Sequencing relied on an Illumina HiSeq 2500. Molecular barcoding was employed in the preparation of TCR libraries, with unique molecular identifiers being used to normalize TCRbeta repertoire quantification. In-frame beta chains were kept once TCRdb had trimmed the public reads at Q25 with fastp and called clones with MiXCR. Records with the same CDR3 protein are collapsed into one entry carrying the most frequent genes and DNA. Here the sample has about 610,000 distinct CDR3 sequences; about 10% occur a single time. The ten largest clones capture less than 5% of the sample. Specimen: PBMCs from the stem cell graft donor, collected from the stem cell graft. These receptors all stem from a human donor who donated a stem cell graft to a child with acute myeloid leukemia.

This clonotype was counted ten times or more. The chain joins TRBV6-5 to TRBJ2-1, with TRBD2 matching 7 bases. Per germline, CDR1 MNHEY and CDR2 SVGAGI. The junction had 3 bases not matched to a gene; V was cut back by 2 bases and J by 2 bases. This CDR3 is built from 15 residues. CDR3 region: CASSYEGGPYNEQFF. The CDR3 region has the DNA TGTGCCAGCAGTTACGAGGGAGGGCCCTACAATGAGCAGTTCTTC.

Here the CDR3 reads CASSPGTAKETQYF. DNA of the CDR3: TGTGCCAGCAGCCCGGGGACAGCTAAAGAGACCCAGTACTTC. V and J are TRBV7-2 and TRBJ2-5; TRBD1 matches 7 bases. The CDR3 consists of 14 residues. V gave up 5 bases and J gave up 3 bases; unmatched junction bases: 6. In germline, CDR1 is SGHTA, CDR2 FQGNSA. Full variable domain (outside the CDR3, taken from reference TRBV7-2 and TRBJ2-5): GAGVSQSPSNKVTEKGKDVELRCDPISGHTALYWYRQSLGQGLEFLIYFQGNSAPDKSGLPSDRFSAERTGGSVSTLTIQRTQQEDSAVYLCASSPGTAKETQYFGPGTRLLVL.

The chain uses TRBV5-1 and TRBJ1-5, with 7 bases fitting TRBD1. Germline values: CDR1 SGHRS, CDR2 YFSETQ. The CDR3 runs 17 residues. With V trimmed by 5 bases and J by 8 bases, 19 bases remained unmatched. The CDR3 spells CASRPGQLNTAVEPQHF. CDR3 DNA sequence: TGCGCCAGCAGGCCGGGACAGCTTAATACCGCCGTGGAGCCCCAGCATTTT.

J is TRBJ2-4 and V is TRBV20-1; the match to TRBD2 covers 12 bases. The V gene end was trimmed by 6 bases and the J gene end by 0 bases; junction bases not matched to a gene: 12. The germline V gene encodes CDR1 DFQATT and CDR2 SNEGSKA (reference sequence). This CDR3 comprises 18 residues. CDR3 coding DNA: TGCAGTGCCGGCGGGCTAGCGGGAGGGAGGGGAGCCAAAAACATTCAGTACTTC. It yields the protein CSAGGLAGGRGAKNIQYF.

The CDR3 loop reads CASSFRRSSTDTQYF. CDR3 nucleotides: TGTGCCAGCAGTTTCAGGCGCTCTAGCACAGATACGCAGTATTTT. This chain joins TRBV28 and TRBJ2-3; D not resolved. The germline CDR1 and CDR2 sequences are MDHEN and SYDVKM. V was trimmed by 3 bases and J by 0 bases, leaving 10 bases between them. The CDR3 is 15 residues long.

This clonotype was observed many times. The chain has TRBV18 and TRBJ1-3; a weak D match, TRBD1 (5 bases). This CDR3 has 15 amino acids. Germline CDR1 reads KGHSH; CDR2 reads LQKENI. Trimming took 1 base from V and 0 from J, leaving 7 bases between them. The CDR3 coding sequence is TGTGCCAGCTCACCACAACAGGTCTCTGGAAACACCATATATTTT. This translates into CASSPQQVSGNTIYF.

This CDR3 reads CASSQDRVGYTDTQYF. CDR3 bases: TGCGCCAGCAGCCAAGATCGGGTCGGTTACACAGATACGCAGTATTTT. The V call is TRBV4-3, the J call TRBJ2-3, with unresolved D. The CDR3 spans 16 residues. The germline V and J ends were trimmed by 0 bases and 2 bases, with 12 bases remaining between them. Germline assignment: CDR1 LGHNA and CDR2 YSLEER.

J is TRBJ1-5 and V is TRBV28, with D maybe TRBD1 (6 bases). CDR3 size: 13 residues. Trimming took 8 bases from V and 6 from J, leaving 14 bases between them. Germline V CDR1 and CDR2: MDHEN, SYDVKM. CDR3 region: CASPPYRAQPQHF. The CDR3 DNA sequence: TGTGCCAGCCCTCCCTACAGGGCTCAGCCCCAGCATTTT.

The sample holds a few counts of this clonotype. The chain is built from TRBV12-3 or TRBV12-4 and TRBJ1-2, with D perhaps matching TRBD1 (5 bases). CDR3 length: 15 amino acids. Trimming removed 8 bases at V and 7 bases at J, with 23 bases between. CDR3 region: CASWRGTWGESGYTF. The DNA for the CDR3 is TGTGCCAGCTGGAGGGGAACTTGGGGGGAAAGTGGCTACACCTTC.

CDR3 region: CASSLPGSGVRAYEQYF. The CDR3 DNA follows: TGTGCCAGCAGCCTTCCGGGTTCGGGGGTGAGGGCCTACGAGCAGTACTTC. The chain has TRBV16 and TRBJ2-7; D is possibly TRBD2 (6 bases). The CDR3 runs 17 residues. The germline V gene has CDR1 KGHSY and CDR2 FQNENV. Deletions cut 4 bases from V and 2 bases from J, with 21 bases between.

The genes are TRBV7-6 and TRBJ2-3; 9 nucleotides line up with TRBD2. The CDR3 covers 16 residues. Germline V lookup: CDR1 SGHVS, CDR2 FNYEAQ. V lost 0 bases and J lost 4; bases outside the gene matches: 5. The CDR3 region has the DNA TGTGCCAGCAGCTTAGCTCCTTTAGCGGGAGCAGATACGCAGTATTTT. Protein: CASSLAPLAGADTQYF.

The DNA of the CDR3 is TGTGCCAGCAGCCCCGGGACAGGCCAGGGCGAAAAACTGTTTTTT. Protein product: CASSPGTGQGEKLFF. The chain is built from TRBV6-5 and TRBJ1-4; TRBD1 matches at 8 bases. The CDR3 consists of 15 residues. V trimming: 6 bases; J trimming: 8 bases; junction bases outside the gene matches: 11. Germline V gives CDR1 MNHEY, CDR2 SVGAGI.

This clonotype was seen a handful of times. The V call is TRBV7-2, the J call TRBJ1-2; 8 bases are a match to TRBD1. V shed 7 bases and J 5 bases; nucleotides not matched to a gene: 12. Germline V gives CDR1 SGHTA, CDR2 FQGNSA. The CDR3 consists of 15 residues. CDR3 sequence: CASTNSGTGGYGYTF. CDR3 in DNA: TGTGCCAGCACCAACTCCGGGACAGGTGGATATGGCTACACCTTC.

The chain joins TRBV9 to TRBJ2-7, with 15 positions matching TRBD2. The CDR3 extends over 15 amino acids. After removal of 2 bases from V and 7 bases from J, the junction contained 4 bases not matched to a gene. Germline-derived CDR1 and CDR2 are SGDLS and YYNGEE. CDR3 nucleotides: TGTGCCAGCAGCGTCGCGGGACTAGCGGGAGGAGAGCAGTACTTC. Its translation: CASSVAGLAGGEQYF.

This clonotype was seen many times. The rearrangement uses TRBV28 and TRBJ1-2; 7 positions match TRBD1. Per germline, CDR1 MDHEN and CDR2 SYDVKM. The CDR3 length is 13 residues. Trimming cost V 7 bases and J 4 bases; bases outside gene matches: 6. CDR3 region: CASTTGQSYGYTF. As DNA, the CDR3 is TGTGCCAGCACCACGGGACAGAGCTATGGCTACACCTTC.

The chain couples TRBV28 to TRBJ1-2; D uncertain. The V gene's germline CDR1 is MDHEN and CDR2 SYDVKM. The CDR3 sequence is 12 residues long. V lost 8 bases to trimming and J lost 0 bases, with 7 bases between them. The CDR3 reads CASWVSNYGYTF. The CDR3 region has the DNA TGTGCCAGCTGGGTTTCTAACTATGGCTACACCTTC.

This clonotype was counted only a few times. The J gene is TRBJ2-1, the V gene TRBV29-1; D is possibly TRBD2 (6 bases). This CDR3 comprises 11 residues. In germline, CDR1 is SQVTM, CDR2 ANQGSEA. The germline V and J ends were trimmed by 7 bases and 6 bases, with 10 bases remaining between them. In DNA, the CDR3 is TGCAGCGGGGGCGGGGCCAATGAGCAGTTCTTC. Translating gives CSGGGANEQFF.

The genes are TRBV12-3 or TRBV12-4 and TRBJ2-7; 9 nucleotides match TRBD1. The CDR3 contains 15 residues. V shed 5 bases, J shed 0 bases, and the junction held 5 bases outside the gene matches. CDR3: CASSPTGGNSYEQYF. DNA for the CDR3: TGTGCCAGCAGTCCTACAGGGGGCAACTCCTACGAGCAGTACTTC.

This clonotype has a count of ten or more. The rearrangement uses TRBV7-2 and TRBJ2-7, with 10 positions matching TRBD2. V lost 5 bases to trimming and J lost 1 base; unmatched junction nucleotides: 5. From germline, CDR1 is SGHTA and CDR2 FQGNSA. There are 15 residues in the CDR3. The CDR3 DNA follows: TGTGCCAGCAGCCCGTCTAGCGGGAGTTCCTACGAGCAGTACTTC. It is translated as CASSPSSGSSYEQYF.

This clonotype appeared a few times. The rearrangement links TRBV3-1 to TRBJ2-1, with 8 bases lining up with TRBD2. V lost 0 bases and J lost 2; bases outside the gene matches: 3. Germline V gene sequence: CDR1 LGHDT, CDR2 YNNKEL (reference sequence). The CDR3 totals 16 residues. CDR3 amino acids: CASSQDTSGAYNEQFF. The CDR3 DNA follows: TGTGCCAGCAGCCAAGATACTAGCGGCGCCTACAATGAGCAGTTCTTC.

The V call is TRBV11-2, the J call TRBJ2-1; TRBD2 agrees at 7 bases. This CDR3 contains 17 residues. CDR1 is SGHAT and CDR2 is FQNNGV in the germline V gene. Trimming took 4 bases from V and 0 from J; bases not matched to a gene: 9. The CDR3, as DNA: TGTGCCAGCAGCTCCCGGGACTACGGGGGCTCCTACAATGAGCAGTTCTTC. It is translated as CASSSRDYGGSYNEQFF.

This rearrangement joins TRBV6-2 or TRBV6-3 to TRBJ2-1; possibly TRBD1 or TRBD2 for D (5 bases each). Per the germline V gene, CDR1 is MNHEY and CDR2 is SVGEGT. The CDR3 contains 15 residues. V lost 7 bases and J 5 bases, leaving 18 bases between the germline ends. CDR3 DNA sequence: TGTGCCAGCATTCCCACCGGGACGGCAAACAATGAGCAGTTCTTC. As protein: CASIPTGTANNEQFF.

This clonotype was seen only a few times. CDR3 bases: TGTGCCAGCAGCTTGCCCTCCGCAGGGAGTAATGAAAAACTGTTTTTT. Translation gives CASSLPSAGSNEKLFF. The chain recombines TRBV5-5 with TRBJ1-4, with a possible D match to TRBD1 (5 bases). With 1 base removed from V and 4 bases from J, the gap between germline ends came to 14 bases. This CDR3 is built from 16 residues. Per the germline V gene, CDR1 is SGHKS and CDR2 is YYEKEE (reference sequence).

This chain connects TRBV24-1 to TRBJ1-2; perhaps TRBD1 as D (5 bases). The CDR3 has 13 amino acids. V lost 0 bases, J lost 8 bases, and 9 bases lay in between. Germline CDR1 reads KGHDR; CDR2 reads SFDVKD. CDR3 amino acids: CATSDLRQGGYTF. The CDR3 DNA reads TGTGCCACCAGTGATTTGAGGCAGGGAGGCTACACCTTC.

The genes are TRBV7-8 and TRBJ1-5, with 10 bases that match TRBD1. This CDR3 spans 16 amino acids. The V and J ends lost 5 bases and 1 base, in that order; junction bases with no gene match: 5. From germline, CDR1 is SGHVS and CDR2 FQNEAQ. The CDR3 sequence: CASSARQGASNQPQHF. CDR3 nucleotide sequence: TGTGCCAGCAGCGCTCGACAGGGGGCGAGCAATCAGCCCCAGCATTTT.

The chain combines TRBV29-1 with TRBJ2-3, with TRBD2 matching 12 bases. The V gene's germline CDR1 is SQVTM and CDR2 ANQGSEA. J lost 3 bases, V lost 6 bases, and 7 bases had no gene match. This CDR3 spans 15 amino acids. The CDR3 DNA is TGCAGCGTATCACTAGCGGGAGGACCTACAGATACGCAGTATTTT. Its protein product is CSVSLAGGPTDTQYF.

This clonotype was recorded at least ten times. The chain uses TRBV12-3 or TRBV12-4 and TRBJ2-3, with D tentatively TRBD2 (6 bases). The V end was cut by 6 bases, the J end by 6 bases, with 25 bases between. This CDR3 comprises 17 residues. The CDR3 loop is CASSHPWGTGGTDTQYF. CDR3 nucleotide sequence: TGTGCCAGCAGCCACCCCTGGGGGACTGGGGGAACGGATACGCAGTATTTT.

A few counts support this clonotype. The CDR3 here is CASSVSAQSSYNEQFF. The CDR3 bases are TGTGCCAGCAGCGTATCGGCCCAGAGCTCCTACAATGAGCAGTTCTTC. The rearrangement links TRBV9 to TRBJ2-1; no firm D call. From germline, CDR1 is SGDLS and CDR2 YYNGEE. The CDR3 totals 16 residues. Trimming shortened V by 1 base and J by 0 bases, and 11 bases separated the two germline ends.